A single sample is the source of the 2 T cell receptor beta chains below, sequenced in a study of blood T cell repertoires in COVID-19. Assay: immunoSEQ multiplex PCR; the TCRdb copy retains only in-frame clones and omits some. The sample lists more than 200,000 clones; approximately 78% were seen once. The sequenced sample was peripheral blood. These receptor sequences come from a woman of 80 years or more with COVID-19, enrolled during active disease.

This chain uses TRBV10-3 with TRBJ2-5; D not resolved. Per germline, CDR1 ENHRY and CDR2 SYGVKD. Trimming shortened V by 3 bases and J by 2 bases, and 10 bases separated the two germline ends. The CDR3 loop spans 14 amino acids. CDR3 coding DNA: TGTGCCATCAGTGAAAGTGGCCTTCAAGAGACCCAGTACTTC. This gives the protein CAISESGLQETQYF.

J is TRBJ1-2 and V is TRBV5-1, with 7 bases lining up with TRBD1. CDR1 is SGHRS, CDR2 YFSETQ, per germline. The CDR3 has 14 amino acids. Germline trimming cut 0 bases from V and 7 bases from J; bases unmatched to any gene: 6. The CDR3 region is CASSLAEGASGYTF. DNA for the CDR3: TGCGCCAGCAGCTTGGCCGAGGGGGCAAGTGGCTACACCTTC.